The 10 T cell receptor beta chains given below trace back to one sample, sequenced in a study of blood T cell repertoires in COVID-19. Clones were read by immunoSEQ multiplex PCR, and TCRdb kept only the in-frame ones, dropping some. The data show under 350,000 clones, with about 89% seen just once and around 1.7% held by the top ten. The sequenced material came from PBMCs or T cells enriched from blood (not recorded which). These receptors all come from a woman between 40 and 50 years old who had recovered from COVID-19.

J is TRBJ1-1 and V is TRBV7-9; D is undetermined. Trimming took 4 bases from V and 3 from J, leaving 6 bases between them. CDR1 and CDR2 from the germline V gene are SEHNR and FQNEAQ (reference sequence). The CDR3 loop spans 12 amino acids. The CDR3 coding sequence is TGTGCCAGCAGCTCCGAGTACACTGAAGCTTTCTTT. It codes for CASSSEYTEAFF.

The chain is built from TRBV4-2 and TRBJ2-4; 14 nucleotides line up with TRBD2. The CDR3 totals 20 residues. The V gene end was trimmed by 4 bases and the J gene end by 1 base; junction bases not matched to a gene: 12. Germline V lookup: CDR1 LGHNA, CDR2 YNFKEQ. CDR3 sequence: CASSREPGTSGSLAKNIQYF. The CDR3 region has the DNA TGTGCCAGCAGCCGAGAACCCGGGACTAGCGGGAGTTTGGCCAAAAACATTCAGTACTTC.

As regards this clone: The same CDR3 arises from other DNA sequences in this sample as well. V usage is TRBV6-2 or TRBV6-3 and J usage is TRBJ1-5, with D hard to call. V shed 2 bases and J shed 4 bases, with 3 bases lying between them. The germline V gene encodes CDR1 MNHEY and CDR2 SVGEGT. This CDR3 is built from 12 residues. CDR3 in amino acids: CASSYLNQPQHF. For the CDR3, the DNA is TGTGCCAGCAGTTACCTAAATCAGCCCCAGCATTTT.

In this sample, this clone turned up once. This chain links TRBV5-1 with TRBJ2-1, with TRBD2 matching over 10 bases. CDR1 is SGHRS and CDR2 is YFSETQ in the germline V gene. The CDR3 is made up of 15 amino acids. Trimming at V came to 4 bases and at J to 4 bases, leaving 5 bases not matched to a gene. CDR3 sequence: CASSMGTSVYNEQFF. CDR3 nucleotides: TGCGCCAGCAGCATGGGGACTAGCGTTTACAATGAGCAGTTCTTC.

The V call is TRBV9, the J call TRBJ2-1, with D possibly matching TRBD2 (6 bases). V was clipped by 3 bases and J by 9 bases, with 10 bases between them. The CDR3 spans 12 residues. Germline CDR1 and CDR2: SGDLS and YYNGEE. CDR3 DNA sequence: TGTGCCAGCAGCGCTCAAGCGGGTGAGCAGTTCTTC. As protein: CASSAQAGEQFF.

Here the CDR3 reads CATSRAGTVTGNTIYF. CDR3 nucleotides: TGTGCCACCAGCAGAGCCGGGACAGTCACTGGAAACACCATATATTTT. This chain links TRBV15 with TRBJ1-3; 7 bases are a match to TRBD1. The trim removed 1 base at V and 2 bases at J, leaving 5 bases unmatched. Germline-derived CDR1 and CDR2 are LNHNV and YYDKDF (reference sequence). The CDR3 contains 16 residues.

On this clone itself: One end of the junction varies from germline; a read error may be responsible. The V and J genes are TRBV5-5 and TRBJ1-2; D remains ambiguous. CDR1 and CDR2 from the germline V gene are SGHKS and YYEKEE (reference sequence). There are 14 residues in the CDR3. The chain's CDR3 is CASSPTRLTYSYTF. The CDR3 coding sequence is TGTGCCAGCAGTCCTACGCGGTTGACCTATAGCTACACCTTC. The complete variable domain, with remaining parts taken from reference TRBV5-5 and TRBJ1-2, reads DAGVTQSPTHLIKTRGQQVTLRCSPISGHKSVSWYQQVLGQGPQFIFQYYEKEERGRGNFPDRFSARQFPNYSSELNVNALLLGDSALYLCASSPTRLTYSYTFGSGTRLTVV.

V usage is TRBV5-1 and J usage is TRBJ2-7, with 8 bases matching TRBD2. V shed 3 bases, J shed 0 bases, and the junction held 11 bases outside the gene matches. The germline V gene encodes CDR1 SGHRS and CDR2 YFSETQ. CDR3 length: 17 amino acids. CDR3 sequence reads: CASSSASLAGSSYEQYF. The CDR3 coding sequence is TGCGCCAGCAGCTCAGCCTCCCTAGCGGGTAGCTCCTACGAGCAGTACTTC.

The chain is built from TRBV30 and TRBJ1-5; D is ambiguous. V was trimmed by 0 bases and J by 1 base, leaving 10 bases between them. The CDR3 is 15 amino acids. Germline CDR1 GTSNPN, CDR2 SVGIG (reference sequence). CDR3 sequence: CAWSVRGMSNQPQHF. The CDR3 DNA reads TGTGCCTGGAGTGTACGAGGTATGAGCAATCAGCCCCAGCATTTT.

The V and J genes are TRBV5-6 and TRBJ2-3; D is perhaps TRBD2 (6 bases). Looked up from germline, CDR1 is SGHDT and CDR2 is YYEEEE. The CDR3 spans 14 residues. The germline V and J ends were trimmed by 1 base and 3 bases, with 9 bases remaining between them. CDR3 DNA: TGTGCCAGCAGCTTGCGGGGGAGGACAGATACGCAGTATTTT. Translation: CASSLRGRTDTQYF.